This entry lists 9 T cell receptor beta chains sequenced from one sample in a study of blood T cell repertoires in COVID-19. Clones were sequenced by immunoSEQ multiplex PCR, and TCRdb holds only the in-frame ones, with some missing. The sample records about 60,000 clones, roughly 88% being singletons. Sequenced sample: peripheral blood. Receptor source: a man between 60 and 75 years old with acute or convalescent COVID-19.

The rearrangement links TRBV3-1 (or the pseudogene TRBV3-2) to TRBJ1-2; D perhaps matches TRBD1 (5 bases). The CDR3 has 14 residues. CDR1 is LGHDT and CDR2 is YNNKEL in the germline V gene (reference sequence). V shed 0 bases and J shed 5 bases, with 10 bases lying between them. The CDR3 nucleotides are TGTGCCAGCAGCCAAGATGGGGCGCGGTATGGCTACACCTTC. This sequence encodes CASSQDGARYGYTF.

The gene calls are TRBV6-2 or TRBV6-3 and TRBJ1-6; TRBD1 aligns across 9 bases. Germline loops: CDR1 MNHEY, CDR2 SVGEGT. With 6 bases clipped from V and 7 bases from J, the junction kept 7 bases outside the gene matches. This CDR3 has 15 amino acids. The CDR3 DNA sequence: TGTGCCAGCAGCAATAGCGGGACAGGGAATTCACCCCTCCACTTT. Translating gives CASSNSGTGNSPLHF.

The chain is built from TRBV7-2 and TRBJ1-4; D remains unclear. Per germline, CDR1 SGHTA and CDR2 FQGNSA. CDR3 length equals 17 residues. V was cut by 2 bases and J by 1 base, with 14 bases left in between. CDR3 residues: CASSLSPRRLTNEKLFF. In nucleotides, the CDR3 is TGTGCCAGCAGCTTATCGCCCCGAAGACTAACTAATGAAAAACTGTTTTTT.

The chain carries TRBV7-9 and TRBJ1-4; possibly TRBD1 for D (5 bases). CDR3 size: 15 residues. V lost 2 bases, J lost 4 bases, and 11 bases lay in between. Looked up from germline, CDR1 is SEHNR and CDR2 is FQNEAQ (reference sequence). The CDR3 reads CASSLLQESNEKLFF. In nucleotides, the CDR3 is TGTGCCAGCAGCTTATTACAGGAAAGTAATGAAAAACTGTTTTTT.

This CDR3 is CASSHWGSGSLYEQYF. The CDR3 DNA follows: TGTGCCAGCAGCCACTGGGGTAGCGGGAGTTTATACGAGCAGTACTTC. The chain recombines TRBV6-2 or TRBV6-3 with TRBJ2-7, with 9 bases aligning to TRBD2. The CDR3 spans 16 residues. Germline CDR1 MNHEY, CDR2 SVGEGT. The V segment lost 6 bases and the J segment 4 bases; nucleotides outside the gene matches: 13.

The V gene is TRBV27, the J gene TRBJ1-6; the D gene is possibly TRBD1 (6 bases). V was trimmed by 2 bases and J by 10 bases, leaving 15 bases between them. This CDR3 has 15 amino acids. CDR1 and CDR2 (germline): MNHEY, SMNVEV (reference sequence). The CDR3 DNA reads TGTGCCAGCAGTTTAAGGTCAGGGGAAGGCTCACCCCTCCACTTT. Translated: CASSLRSGEGSPLHF.

The chain is built from TRBV28 and TRBJ1-1, with D perhaps TRBD1 (5 bases). The length of the CDR3 is 14 residues. The V end was cut by 5 bases, the J end by 8 bases, with 18 bases between. The V gene's germline CDR1 is MDHEN and CDR2 SYDVKM. CDR3 amino acids: CASSAPPAGREAFF. CDR3 bases: TGTGCCAGCAGTGCTCCGCCCGCGGGACGAGAAGCTTTCTTT.

The chain has TRBV18 and TRBJ1-6; the D gene is possibly TRBD1 (5 bases). CDR3 length equals 15 residues. Germline CDR1 and CDR2: KGHSH and LQKENI. With 4 bases removed from V and 6 bases from J, the gap between germline ends came to 13 bases. The CDR3 loop is CASSQTDAFNSPLHF. In DNA form, the CDR3 reads TGTGCCAGCTCACAGACAGACGCCTTTAATTCACCCCTCCACTTT.

In this sample, this clone turned up a few times. The chain carries TRBV12-3 or TRBV12-4 and TRBJ1-3; unclear D gene. The CDR3 loop spans 12 amino acids. V lost 3 bases to trimming and J lost 3 bases, with 3 bases between them. The CDR3 reads CASSFGGNTIYF. Written as DNA, the CDR3 is TGTGCCAGCAGTTTCGGTGGAAACACCATATATTTT.